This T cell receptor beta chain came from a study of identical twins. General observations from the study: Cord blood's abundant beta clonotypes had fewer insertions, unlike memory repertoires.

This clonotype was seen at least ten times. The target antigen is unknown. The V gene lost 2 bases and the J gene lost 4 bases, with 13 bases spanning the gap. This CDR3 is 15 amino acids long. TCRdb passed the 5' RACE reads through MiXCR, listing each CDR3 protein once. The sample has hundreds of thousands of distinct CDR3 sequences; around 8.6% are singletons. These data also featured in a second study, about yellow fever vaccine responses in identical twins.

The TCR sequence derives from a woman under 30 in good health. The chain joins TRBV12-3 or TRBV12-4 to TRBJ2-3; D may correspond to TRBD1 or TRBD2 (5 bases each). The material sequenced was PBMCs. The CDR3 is CASSLPGPGADTQYF. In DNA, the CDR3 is TGTGCCAGCAGTTTACCGGGGCCTGGGGCAGATACGCAGTATTTT.